These 14 T cell receptor beta chains came from one sample sequenced in a study of Graves' ophthalmopathy and Graves' hyperthyroidism. Researchers took RNA transcripts and amplified TCR beta CDR3 regions from them. First-round RT-PCR with HTBI primers preceded a second-round multiplex PCR. TCRdb re-called the multiplex PCR reads with MiXCR, one entry per CDR3 protein. The repertoire holds roughly 1.1 million distinct CDR3 sequences, 35% to 45% seen once, with 11% in the top ten. Sequences were obtained from peripheral blood or thyroid tissue (not recorded which). The origin of the receptors is an adult man with Graves' hyperthyroidism.

This clonotype was seen ten or more times. CDR3 in DNA: TGCAGTGCCGGGGACAGGCTGAACTACGAGCAGTACTTC. Amino acid sequence: CSAGDRLNYEQYF. The chain links TRBV20-1 to TRBJ2-7; 8 bases are a match to TRBD1. Trimming at V came to 6 bases and at J to 3 bases, leaving 7 bases not matched to a gene. Germline V gene sequence: CDR1 DFQATT, CDR2 SNEGSKA (reference sequence). The length of the CDR3 is 13 residues.

This clonotype showed up many times. The CDR3 protein is CAISDRDRGPGYF. CDR3 nucleotides: TGTGCCATCAGTGATAGGGACAGGGGTCCGGGGTACTTC. The rearrangement joins TRBV10-3 to TRBJ2-7, with 10 bases aligning to TRBD1. In germline, CDR1 is ENHRY, CDR2 SYGVKD. There are 13 residues in the CDR3. V was clipped by 3 bases and J by 12 bases; unmatched bases: 8.

Ten or more counts support this clonotype. The chain employs TRBV7-9 and TRBJ1-5; 9 bases agree with TRBD1. Germline V CDR1 and CDR2: SEHNR, FQNEAQ (reference sequence). The CDR3 totals 16 residues. After removal of 4 bases from V and 3 bases from J, the junction contained 7 bases not matched to a gene. The CDR3 sequence is CASSSDGQGFNQPQHF. In nucleotides, the CDR3 is TGTGCCAGCAGCTCCGACGGACAGGGGTTCAATCAGCCCCAGCATTTT.

The chain joins TRBV7-3 to TRBJ2-7; 7 nucleotides align to TRBD2. The ends lost 5 bases at V and 3 bases at J; junction bases unmatched: 10. The germline CDR1 and CDR2 sequences are SGHTA and FQGTGA. The CDR3 runs to 15 residues. The CDR3 sequence is CASSLGTTGIYEQYF. As DNA, the CDR3 is TGTGCCAGCAGCCTGGGGACTACCGGGATCTACGAGCAGTACTTC.

This clonotype appeared many times. The rearrangement uses TRBV7-8 and TRBJ1-1, with 7 bases identical to TRBD1. Germline V gives CDR1 SGHVS, CDR2 FQNEAQ. V lost 3 bases to trimming and J lost 1 base; unmatched junction nucleotides: 8. There are 16 residues in the CDR3. The CDR3 DNA is TGTGCCAGCAGCTTTGAGTGGACAGGAACGAACACTGAAGCTTTCTTT. It encodes CASSFEWTGTNTEAFF. Full variable domain (missing parts from reference TRBV7-8 and TRBJ1-1): GAGVSQSPRYKVAKRGQDVALRCDPISGHVSLFWYQQALGQGPEFLTYFQNEAQLDKSGLPSDRFFAERPEGSVSTLKIQRTQQEDSAVYLCASSFEWTGTNTEAFFGQGTRLTVV.

The chain is built from TRBV7-2 and TRBJ1-1; weak D call: TRBD1 (5 bases). The CDR3 is 15 amino acids. Deletions cut 0 bases from V and 4 bases from J, with 12 bases between. CDR1 and CDR2 (germline): SGHTA, FQGNSA. CDR3 region: CASSLAGGSSTEAFF. DNA of the CDR3: TGTGCCAGCAGCTTAGCGGGGGGGAGTAGCACTGAAGCTTTCTTT.

V is TRBV29-1 and J is TRBJ2-7, with D tentatively TRBD1 (6 bases). V shed 3 bases and J shed 4 bases, with 13 bases lying between them. Germline lookup yields CDR1 SQVTM and CDR2 ANQGSEA. The CDR3 has 13 residues. The CDR3 nucleotides are TGCAGCGTTGATGCTGGCAGGGGATACGAGCAGTACTTC. Residues: CSVDAGRGYEQYF.

There are many counts of this clonotype. V is TRBV10-3 and J is TRBJ2-7; the D call may be TRBD1 or TRBD2 (6 bases each). The germline V gene encodes CDR1 ENHRY and CDR2 SYGVKD. This CDR3 comprises 12 residues. With 10 bases removed from V and 6 bases from J, the gap between germline ends came to 16 bases. In nucleotides, the CDR3 is TGTGCCACCGCCCTCGGGGGCGGCGAGCAGTACTTC. Encoded protein: CATALGGGEQYF.

DNA of the CDR3: TGCAGTGCTAGAGAGGGGACTCTTTACGAGCAGTACTTC. It specifies CSAREGTLYEQYF. This chain links TRBV20-1 with TRBJ2-7; perhaps TRBD2 as D (6 bases). Germline CDR1 and CDR2: DFQATT and SNEGSKA (reference sequence). This CDR3 region has 13 residues. V was shortened by 0 bases and J by 4 bases, with 10 bases between the two germline ends.

This clonotype was seen many times. The rearrangement uses TRBV7-2 and TRBJ1-2; unclear D gene. Germline V gene data show CDR1 as SGHTA and CDR2 as FQGNSA. V shed 3 bases and J shed 2 bases, with 13 bases lying between them. CDR3 size: 15 residues. This chain's CDR3 is CASSFWTELNYGYTF. CDR3 DNA sequence: TGTGCCAGCAGCTTTTGGACCGAACTAAACTATGGCTACACCTTC.

The chain joins TRBV20-1 to TRBJ2-5, with D unresolved. CDR3 length: 9 residues. Per the germline V gene, CDR1 is DFQATT and CDR2 is SNEGSKA (reference sequence). Deletions cut 2 bases from V and 6 bases from J, with 1 base between. DNA for the CDR3: TGCAGTGCTAGAAAGACCCAGTACTTC. Translating it yields CSARKTQYF.

This clonotype was seen many times. V and J are TRBV20-1 and TRBJ1-1, with D possibly matching TRBD1 (5 bases). The CDR3 is 16 amino acids. V lost 5 bases and J 1 base, leaving 20 bases between the germline ends. The V gene's germline CDR1 is DFQATT and CDR2 SNEGSKA (reference sequence). The CDR3 sequence is CSAPIRTTDTNTEAFF. The CDR3 DNA reads TGCAGTGCTCCCATCAGGACGACAGACACGAACACTGAAGCTTTCTTT.

This clonotype was seen a handful of times. The chain carries TRBV5-1 and TRBJ1-2; 8 bases are shared with TRBD1. Germline CDR1 is SGHRS and CDR2 is YFSETQ. The CDR3 runs to 15 residues. V was clipped by 4 bases and J by 6 bases; unmatched bases: 11. The CDR3 spells CASSTGTGFGDGYTF. The CDR3 nucleotides read TGCGCCAGCAGCACCGGGACAGGATTCGGCGATGGCTACACCTTC.

The sample holds many counts of this clonotype. V gene TRBV7-6 combines with J gene TRBJ2-7, with D perhaps matching TRBD2 (6 bases). The CDR3 is 14 residues long. The V end was cut by 5 bases, the J end by 2 bases, with 13 bases between. CDR1 is SGHVS and CDR2 is FNYEAQ in the germline V gene. This CDR3 is CASSPLSGPYEQYF. DNA for the CDR3: TGTGCCAGCAGCCCCCTTAGCGGTCCCTACGAGCAGTACTTC. The whole variable domain, remainder taken from reference TRBV7-6 and TRBJ2-7, is GAGVSQSPRYKVTKRGQDVALRCDPISGHVSLYWYRQALGQGPEFLTYFNYEAQQDKSGLPNDRFSAERPEGSISTLTIQRTEQRDSAMYRCASSPLSGPYEQYFGPGTRLTVT.